This T cell receptor beta chain was recorded in a study of blood T cell repertoires in COVID-19. Produced via immunoSEQ multiplex PCR; TCRdb's table is partial and in-frame only. The sample contains 300,000 to 400,000 clones, 65% to 90% of which appear only once. The receptor's source is a human donor in a cohort sampled during active COVID-19. Sequencing was performed on peripheral blood.

In nucleotides, the CDR3 is TGTGCCAGCAGCTTAGAACCTACTATCTATGGCTACACCTTC. Translation gives CASSLEPTIYGYTF. The gene calls are TRBV11-2 and TRBJ1-2; no definite D call. Germline values: CDR1 SGHAT, CDR2 FQNNGV. Deletions cut 0 bases from V and 4 bases from J, with 9 bases between. The CDR3 totals 14 residues.